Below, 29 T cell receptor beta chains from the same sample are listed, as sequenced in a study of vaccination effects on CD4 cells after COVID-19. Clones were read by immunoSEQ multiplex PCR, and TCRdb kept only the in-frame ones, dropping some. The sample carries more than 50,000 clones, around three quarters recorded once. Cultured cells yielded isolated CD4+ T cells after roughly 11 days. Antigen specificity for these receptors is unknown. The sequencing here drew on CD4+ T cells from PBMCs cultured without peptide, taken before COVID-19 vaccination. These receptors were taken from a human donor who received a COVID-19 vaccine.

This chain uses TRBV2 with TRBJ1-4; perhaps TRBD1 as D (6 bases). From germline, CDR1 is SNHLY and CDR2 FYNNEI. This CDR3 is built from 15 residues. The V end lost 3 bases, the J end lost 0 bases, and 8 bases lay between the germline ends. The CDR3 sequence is CASSEGGATNEKLFF. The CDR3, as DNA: TGTGCCAGCAGTGAGGGGGGCGCAACTAATGAAAAACTGTTTTTT.

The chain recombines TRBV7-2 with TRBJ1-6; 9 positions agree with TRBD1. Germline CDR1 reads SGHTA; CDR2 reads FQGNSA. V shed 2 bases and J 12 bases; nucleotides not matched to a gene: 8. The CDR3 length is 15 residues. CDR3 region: CASSLSRQGEGPLHF. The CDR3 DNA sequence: TGTGCCAGCAGCTTAAGTCGACAGGGGGAGGGACCCCTCCACTTT. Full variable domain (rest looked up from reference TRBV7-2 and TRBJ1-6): GAGVSQSPSNKVTEKGKDVELRCDPISGHTALYWYRQSLGQGLEFLIYFQGNSAPDKSGLPSDRFSAERTGGSVSTLTIQRTQQEDSAVYLCASSLSRQGEGPLHFGNGTRLTVT.

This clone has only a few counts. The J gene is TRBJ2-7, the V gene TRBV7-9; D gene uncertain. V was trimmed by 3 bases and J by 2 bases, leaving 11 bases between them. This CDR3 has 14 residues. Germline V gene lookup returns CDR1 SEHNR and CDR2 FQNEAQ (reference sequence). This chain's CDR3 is CASSFRLEPYEQYV. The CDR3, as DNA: TGTGCCAGCAGCTTCCGACTCGAACCCTACGAGCAGTACGTC.

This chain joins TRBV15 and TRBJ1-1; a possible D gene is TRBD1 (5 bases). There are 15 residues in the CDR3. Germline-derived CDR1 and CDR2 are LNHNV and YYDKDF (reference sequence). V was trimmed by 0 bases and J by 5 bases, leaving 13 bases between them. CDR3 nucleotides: TGTGCCACCAGCAGAGATCTCGACAGAAGGACTGAAGCTTTCTTT. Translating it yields CATSRDLDRRTEAFF.

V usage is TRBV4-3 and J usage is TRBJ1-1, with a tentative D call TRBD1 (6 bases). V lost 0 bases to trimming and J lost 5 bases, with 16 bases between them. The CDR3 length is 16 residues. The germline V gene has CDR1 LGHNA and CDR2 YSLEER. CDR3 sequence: CASSQDGPGARTEAFF. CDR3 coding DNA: TGCGCCAGCAGCCAAGATGGCCCGGGGGCGCGAACTGAAGCTTTCTTT.

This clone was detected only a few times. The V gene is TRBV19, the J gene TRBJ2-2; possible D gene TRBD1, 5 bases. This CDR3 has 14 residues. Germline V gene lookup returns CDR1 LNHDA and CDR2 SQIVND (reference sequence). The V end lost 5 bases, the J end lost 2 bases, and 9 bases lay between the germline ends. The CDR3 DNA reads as TGTGCCAGTAGTGGGCAGGGAAACACCGGGGAGCTGTTTTTT. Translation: CASSGQGNTGELFF.

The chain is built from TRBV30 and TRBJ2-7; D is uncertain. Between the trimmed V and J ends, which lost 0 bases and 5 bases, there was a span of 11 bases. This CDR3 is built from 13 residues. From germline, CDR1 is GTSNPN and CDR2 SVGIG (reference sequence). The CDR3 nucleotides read TGTGCCTGGAGTGTCCCTCCGGTCCACGAGCAGTACGTC. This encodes CAWSVPPVHEQYV.

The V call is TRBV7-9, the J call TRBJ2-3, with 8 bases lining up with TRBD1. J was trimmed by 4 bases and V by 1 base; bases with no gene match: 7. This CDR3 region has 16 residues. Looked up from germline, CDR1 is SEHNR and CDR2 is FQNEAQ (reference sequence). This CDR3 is CASSLGQGAGADTQYF. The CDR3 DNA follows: TGTGCCAGCAGCTTAGGTCAGGGGGCGGGCGCAGATACGCAGTATTTT.

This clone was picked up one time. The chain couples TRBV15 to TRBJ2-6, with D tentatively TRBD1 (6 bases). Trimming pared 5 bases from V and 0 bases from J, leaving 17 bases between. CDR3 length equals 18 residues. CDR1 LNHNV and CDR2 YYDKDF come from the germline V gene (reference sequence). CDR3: CATSGLSTGLSGANVLTF. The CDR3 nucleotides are TGTGCCACCAGCGGCTTAAGTACAGGGCTCTCTGGGGCCAACGTCCTGACTTTC.

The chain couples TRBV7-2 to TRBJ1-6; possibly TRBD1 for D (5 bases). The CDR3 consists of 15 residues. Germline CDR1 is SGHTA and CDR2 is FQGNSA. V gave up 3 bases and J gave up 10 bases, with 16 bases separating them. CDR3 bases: TGTGCCAGCAGCTTCTGGTCCCAGGGAGGCTCACCCCTCCACTTT. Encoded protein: CASSFWSQGGSPLHF.

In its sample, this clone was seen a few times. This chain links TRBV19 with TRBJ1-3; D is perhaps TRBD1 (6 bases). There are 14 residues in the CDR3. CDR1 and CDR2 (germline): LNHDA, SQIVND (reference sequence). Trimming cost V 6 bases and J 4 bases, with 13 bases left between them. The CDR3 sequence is CASRSSGDGNTIYF. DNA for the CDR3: TGTGCCAGTAGATCTTCAGGGGACGGAAACACCATATATTTT.

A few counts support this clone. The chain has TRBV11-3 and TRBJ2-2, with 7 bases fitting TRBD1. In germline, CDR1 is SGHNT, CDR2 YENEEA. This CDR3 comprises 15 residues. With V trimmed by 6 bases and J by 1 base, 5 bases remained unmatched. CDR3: CASRPTGMNTGELFF. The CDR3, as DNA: TGTGCCAGCAGACCGACAGGGATGAACACCGGGGAGCTGTTTTTT.

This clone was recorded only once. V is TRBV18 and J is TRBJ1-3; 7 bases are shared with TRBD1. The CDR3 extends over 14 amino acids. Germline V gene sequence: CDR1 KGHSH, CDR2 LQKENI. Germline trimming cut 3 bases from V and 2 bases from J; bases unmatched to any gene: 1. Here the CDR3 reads CASSPGTAGNTIYF. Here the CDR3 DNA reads TGTGCCAGCTCACCCGGGACAGCTGGAAACACCATATATTTT.

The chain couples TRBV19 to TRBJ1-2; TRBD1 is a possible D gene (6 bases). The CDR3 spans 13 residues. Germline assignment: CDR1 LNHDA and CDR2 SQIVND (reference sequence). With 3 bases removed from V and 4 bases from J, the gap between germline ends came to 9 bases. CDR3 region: CASSIGGSYGYTF. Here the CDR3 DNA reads TGTGCCAGTAGTATCGGGGGCAGCTATGGCTACACCTTC.

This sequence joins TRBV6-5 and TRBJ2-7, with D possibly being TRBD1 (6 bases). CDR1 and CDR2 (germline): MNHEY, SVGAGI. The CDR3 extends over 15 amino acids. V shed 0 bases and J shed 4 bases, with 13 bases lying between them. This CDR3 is CASSYSSRGTYEQYV. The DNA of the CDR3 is TGTGCCAGCAGTTACTCGAGCAGGGGTACATACGAGCAGTACGTC.

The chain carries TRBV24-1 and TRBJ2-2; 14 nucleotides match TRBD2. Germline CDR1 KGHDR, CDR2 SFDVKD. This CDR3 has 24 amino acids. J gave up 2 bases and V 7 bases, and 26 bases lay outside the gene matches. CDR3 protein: CATSEPRSRTGTSGGVVNTGELFF. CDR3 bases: TGTGCCACCAGCGAACCTAGGTCAAGGACAGGGACTAGCGGGGGCGTTGTAAACACCGGGGAGCTGTTTTTT.

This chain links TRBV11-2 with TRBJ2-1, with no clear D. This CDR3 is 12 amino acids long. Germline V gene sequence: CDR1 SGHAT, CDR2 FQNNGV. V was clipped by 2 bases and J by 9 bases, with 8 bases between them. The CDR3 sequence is CASSLSVGEQFF. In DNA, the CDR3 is TGTGCCAGCAGCTTATCGGTTGGTGAGCAGTTCTTC.

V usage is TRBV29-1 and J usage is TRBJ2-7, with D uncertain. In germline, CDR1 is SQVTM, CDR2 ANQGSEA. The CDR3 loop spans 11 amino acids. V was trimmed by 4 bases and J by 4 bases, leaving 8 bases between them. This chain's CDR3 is CSVVEAYEQYV. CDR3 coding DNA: TGCAGCGTTGTCGAAGCTTACGAGCAGTACGTC.

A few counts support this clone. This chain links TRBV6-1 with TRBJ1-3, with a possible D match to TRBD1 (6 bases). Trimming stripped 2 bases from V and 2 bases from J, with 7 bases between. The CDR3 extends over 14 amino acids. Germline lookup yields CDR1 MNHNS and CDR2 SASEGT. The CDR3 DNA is TGTGCCAGCAGTGAAAAGGGGGCTGGAAACACCATATATTTT. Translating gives CASSEKGAGNTIYF.

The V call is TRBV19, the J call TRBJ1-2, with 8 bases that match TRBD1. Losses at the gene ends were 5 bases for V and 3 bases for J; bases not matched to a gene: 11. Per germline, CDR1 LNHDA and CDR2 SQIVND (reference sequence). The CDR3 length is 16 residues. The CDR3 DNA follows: TGTGCCAGTAGTCTCCCCGGACAGGGCTTTTACTATGGCTACACCTTC. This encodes CASSLPGQGFYYGYTF.

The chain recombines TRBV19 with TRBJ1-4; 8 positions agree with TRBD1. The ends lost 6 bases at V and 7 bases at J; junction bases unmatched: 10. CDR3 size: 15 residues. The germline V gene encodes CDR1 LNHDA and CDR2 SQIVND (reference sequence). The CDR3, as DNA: TGTGCCAGTAGCCCCAGGACAGGGAAAGGTGAAAAACTGTTTTTT. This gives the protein CASSPRTGKGEKLFF.

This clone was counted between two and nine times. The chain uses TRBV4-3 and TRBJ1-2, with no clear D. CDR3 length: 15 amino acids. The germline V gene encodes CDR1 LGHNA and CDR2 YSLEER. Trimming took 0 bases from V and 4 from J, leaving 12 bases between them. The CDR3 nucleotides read TGCGCCAGCAGCCAAGATTATCGGCAGTTCTATGGCTACACCTTC. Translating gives CASSQDYRQFYGYTF.

The CDR3 spells CASSVDGDSPSLAKNIQYF. The CDR3 coding sequence is TGTGCCAGCAGCGTAGATGGGGACAGTCCTTCTCTAGCCAAAAACATTCAGTACTTC. V usage is TRBV9 and J usage is TRBJ2-4; 7 bases match TRBD1. J was trimmed by 0 bases and V by 0 bases; bases with no gene match: 12. Germline CDR1 is SGDLS and CDR2 is YYNGEE. CDR3 size: 19 residues.

As DNA, the CDR3 is TGTGCCAGCAGTGAATCTCTCTGGACGGGGGGCTCGCGGGATACGCAGTATTTT. Protein: CASSESLWTGGSRDTQYF. V is TRBV6-1 and J is TRBJ2-3; a possible D gene is TRBD2 (7 bases). Germline-derived CDR1 and CDR2 are MNHNS and SASEGT. The germline V and J ends were trimmed by 2 bases and 6 bases, with 24 bases remaining between them. The CDR3 is 18 residues long.

The CDR3 nucleotides read TGTGCCAGCTCACCACTCCCGCTAGCCCCAGAGCAGTTCTTC. It specifies CASSPLPLAPEQFF. This sequence joins TRBV18 and TRBJ2-1; tentative D call: TRBD2 (5 bases). The CDR3 spans 14 residues. CDR1 is KGHSH and CDR2 is LQKENI in the germline V gene. V shed 1 base and J shed 10 bases, with 14 bases lying between them.

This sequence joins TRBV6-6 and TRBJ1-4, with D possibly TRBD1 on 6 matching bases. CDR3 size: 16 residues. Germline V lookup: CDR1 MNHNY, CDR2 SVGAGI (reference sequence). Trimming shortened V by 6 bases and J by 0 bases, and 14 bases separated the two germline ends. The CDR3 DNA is TGTGCCAGCAGGAAAGGACAGCCTGCAACTAATGAAAAACTGTTTTTT. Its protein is CASRKGQPATNEKLFF.

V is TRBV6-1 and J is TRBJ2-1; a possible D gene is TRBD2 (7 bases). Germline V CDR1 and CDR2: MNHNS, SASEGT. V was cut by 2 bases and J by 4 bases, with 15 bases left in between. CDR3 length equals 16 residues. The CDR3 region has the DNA TGTGCCAGCAGTGAAATGGACGGGGGGCCATACAATGAGCAGTTCTTC. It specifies CASSEMDGGPYNEQFF.

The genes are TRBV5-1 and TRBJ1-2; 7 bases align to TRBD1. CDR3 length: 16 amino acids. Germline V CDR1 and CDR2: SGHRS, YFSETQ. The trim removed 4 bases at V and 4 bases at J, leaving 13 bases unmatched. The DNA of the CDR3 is TGCGCCAGCAGCACAGGACCGACAGGGAGAAGCTATGGCTACACCTTC. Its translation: CASSTGPTGRSYGYTF.

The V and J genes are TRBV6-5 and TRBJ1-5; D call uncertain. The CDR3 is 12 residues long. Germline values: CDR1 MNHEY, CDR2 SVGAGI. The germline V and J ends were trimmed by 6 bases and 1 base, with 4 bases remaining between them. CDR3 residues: CASRRSNQPQHF. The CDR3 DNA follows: TGTGCCAGCAGAAGAAGCAATCAGCCCCAGCATTTT.